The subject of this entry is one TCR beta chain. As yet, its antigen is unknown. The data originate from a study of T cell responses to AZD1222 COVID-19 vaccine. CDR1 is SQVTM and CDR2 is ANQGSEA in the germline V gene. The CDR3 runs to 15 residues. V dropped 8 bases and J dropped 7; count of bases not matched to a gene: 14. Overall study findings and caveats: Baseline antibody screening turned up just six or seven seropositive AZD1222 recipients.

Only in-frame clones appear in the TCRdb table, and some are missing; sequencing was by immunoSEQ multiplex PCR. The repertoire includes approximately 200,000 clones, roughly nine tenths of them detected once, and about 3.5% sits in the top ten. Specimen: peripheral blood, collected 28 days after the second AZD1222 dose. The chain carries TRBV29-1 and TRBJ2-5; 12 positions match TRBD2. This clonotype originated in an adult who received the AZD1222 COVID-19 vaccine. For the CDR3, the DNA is TGCAGCACCCGTCTTCCGGGACTAGCGGGTGGGACCCAGTACTTC. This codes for CSTRLPGLAGGTQYF.